These 28 T cell receptor beta chains share one sample of origin, sequenced in a study of T cells in women clearing cervical HPV infection. Assay: immunoSEQ multiplex PCR; the TCRdb copy retains only in-frame clones and omits some. This table lists 15,000 to 20,000 clones. The sequencing input was blood buffy coat. These receptors were collected from a woman between 18 and 70 years old with a cervical HPV16 infection that either progressed to CIN3+ or cleared (not recorded which).

Concerning this clone itself: The read ends 3 residues before the CDR3 terminus; that terminus is restored from the germline J gene. The chain couples TRBV30 to TRBJ2-7; 9 nucleotides match TRBD1. V lost 8 bases, J lost 6 bases, and 14 bases stayed unmatched. The germline CDR1 and CDR2 sequences are GTSNPN and SVGIG (reference sequence). The CDR3 runs to 14 residues. CDR3: CAISGTGKKGEQYF. CDR3 DNA (partial): TGTGCCATCTCCGGGACAGGGAAAAAGGGCGAG.

Concerning this clone: One end of the junction varies from germline; a read error may be responsible. Sequencing ends 3 residues short of the CDR3 end; the germline J gene provides the rest. Other DNA sequences in the same sample also yield this CDR3. The chain couples TRBV30 to TRBJ1-2; D is perhaps TRBD1 (5 bases). The CDR3 spans 14 residues. The germline gives CDR1 GTSNPN, CDR2 SVGIG (reference sequence). The CDR3 region is CAWRGAFHLYGYTF. The CDR3 bases that were read are TGTGCCTGGAGAGGGGCCTTCCACCTCTATGGA.

The part of the CDR3 DNA that was read is TGTGCCAGCAGAAAACAGGGGGATTCCTACGAG. Encoded protein: CASRKQGDSYE. The complete CDR3 protein is CASRKQGDSYEQYF. The V call is TRBV12-3 or TRBV12-4, the J call TRBJ2-7, with 8 bases aligning to TRBD1. The CDR3 end is not reached by the read, which stops 3 residues before it; the germline J gene fills it in. The J segment lost 1 base and the V segment lost 6 bases, leaving 5 bases of the junction unmatched. CDR3 length equals 14 residues.

Note on this clone: The read falls 3 residues short of the CDR3 end, and the missing part is taken from the germline J gene. The rearrangement joins TRBV5-1 to TRBJ2-2; D is possibly TRBD1 (5 bases). CDR3 length equals 17 residues. Germline-derived CDR1 and CDR2 are SGHRS and YFSETQ. The covered CDR3 bases are TGCGCCAGCAGCTTGGTGGAAGGAAGCTCTGGGGCCAACGTG. This gives the protein CASSLVEGSSGANV. The CDR3 reads in full as CASSLVEGSSGANVLFF.

A remark on this clone: Sequencing ends 3 residues short of the CDR3 end; the germline J gene provides the rest. The chain carries TRBV9 and TRBJ1-3; D is perhaps TRBD1 (6 bases). Per the germline V gene, CDR1 is SGDLS and CDR2 is YYNGEE. The CDR3 spans 14 residues. Trimming left V 0 bases short and J 5 bases short, with 9 bases between. The CDR3 here is CASSVGTVRNTIYF. The CDR3 DNA, read in part, is TGTGCCAGCAGCGTAGGGACAGTCAGAAACACC. Variable domain in full (rest from reference TRBV9 and TRBJ1-3): DSGVTQTPKHLITATGQRVTLRCSPRSGDLSVYWYQQSLDQGLQFLIQYYNGEERAKGNILERFSAQQFPDLHSELNLSSLELGDSALYFCASSVGTVRNTIYFGEGSWLTVV.

Comment on this clone: The missing CDR3 end, 3 residues past where the read stops, is filled in from the germline J gene. The V and J genes are TRBV7-2 and TRBJ2-5; no definite D call. V shed 5 bases and J shed 1 base, with 11 bases lying between them. CDR3 length: 14 amino acids. In germline, CDR1 is SGHTA, CDR2 FQGNSA. The covered CDR3 bases are TGTGCCAGCAGCCCCTGGCAGATCCAAGAGACC. Translation gives CASSPWQIQET. The full CDR3 protein reads CASSPWQIQETQYF.

In regard to this clone: The read finishes 3 residues shy of the CDR3 end, and the germline J gene is used to complete it. The genes are TRBV30 and TRBJ2-7, with 10 positions matching TRBD1. CDR1 and CDR2 from the germline V gene are GTSNPN and SVGIG (reference sequence). The V segment lost 1 base and the J segment 2 bases; nucleotides outside the gene matches: 2. CDR3 size: 14 residues. The CDR3 is CAWSAGQGPYEQYF. The CDR3 bases that were read are TGTGCCTGGAGTGCGGGACAGGGGCCCTACGAG.

With respect to this clone: The read terminates 3 residues ahead of where the CDR3 ends, so the germline J gene completes it. The chain links TRBV30 to TRBJ1-4, with D possibly matching TRBD1 (6 bases). The CDR3 length is 14 residues. Per the germline V gene, CDR1 is GTSNPN and CDR2 is SVGIG (reference sequence). CDR3 sequence reads: CAYGRDTNNSPLFF. CDR3 DNA, as far as it was read: TGTGCCTACGGACGGGACACAAATAATTCACCA.

A word on this clone: The CDR3 end is not reached by the read, which stops 3 residues before it; the germline J gene fills it in. The V and J genes are TRBV14 and TRBJ2-7, with 15 positions matching TRBD2. This CDR3 has 15 residues. Germline trimming cut 4 bases from V and 5 bases from J; bases unmatched to any gene: 3. Germline V gene lookup returns CDR1 SGHDN and CDR2 FVKESK. CDR3 DNA (partial): TGTGCCAGCAGCCGAGGACTAGCGGGGGGGAACGAG. Its protein is CASSRGLAGGNE. The whole CDR3 reads CASSRGLAGGNEQYF.

Worth noting for this clone: The read comes to an end 3 residues before the CDR3 does, leaving the germline J gene to fill in the end. The chain couples TRBV20-1 to TRBJ2-3, with D perhaps TRBD2 (5 bases). Trimming cost V 7 bases and J 5 bases, with 19 bases left between them. The CDR3 is 14 amino acids. CDR1 DFQATT and CDR2 SNEGSKA come from the germline V gene (reference sequence). CDR3 bases read: TGCAGTGTAGCACTCGGAGGAGGAGGAGATACG. Its translation is CSVALGGGGDT. In full, the CDR3 is CSVALGGGGDTQYF.

Comments on this clone: The sequenced fragment ends 3 residues before the CDR3 boundary, so the rest is inferred from the germline J gene. The chain joins TRBV19 to TRBJ2-3; TRBD1 matches 9 bases. Germline lookup yields CDR1 LNHDA and CDR2 SQIVND (reference sequence). The CDR3 spans 15 residues. The CDR3 is CASSTYRGQLETQYF. The CDR3 bases that were read are TGTGCCAGTAGTACCTACAGGGGGCAATTGGAGACG.

Remarks on this clone: The germline gene is not matched at one end of the junction; a read error may be the cause. The observed sequence ends 3 residues before the CDR3 terminus, with the missing tail filled in from the germline J gene. The V gene is TRBV4-2, the J gene TRBJ1-2, with 7 bases lining up with TRBD1. Germline CDR1 and CDR2: LGHNA and YNFKEQ. The CDR3 sequence is 16 residues long. The covered CDR3 bases are TGCGCCAGCAGCCAAGATCAGACAGGGCCCATCTATGGC. It encodes CASSQDQTGPIYG. In full, the CDR3 reads CASSQDQTGPIYGYTF.

The sequenced part of the CDR3 DNA is TGCAGTGCTAGATCCGGGACAGGCTCGTGGGGTAATTCACCC. This codes for CSARSGTGSWGNSP. The CDR3 in full is CSARSGTGSWGNSPLHF. The chain combines TRBV20-1 with TRBJ1-6, with 8 bases matching TRBD1. From the germline J gene comes the end of the CDR3, since the read stops 3 residues before it. Looked up from germline, CDR1 is DFQATT and CDR2 is SNEGSKA (reference sequence). Losses at the gene ends were 2 bases for V and 6 bases for J; bases not matched to a gene: 12. This CDR3 spans 17 amino acids.

As concerns this clone: Sequencing ends 3 residues short of the CDR3 end; the germline J gene provides the rest. The gene calls are TRBV7-8 and TRBJ2-2, with 7 nucleotides matching TRBD1. Per the germline V gene, CDR1 is SGHVS and CDR2 is FQNEAQ. This CDR3 is 16 amino acids long. The CDR3 region is CASSLGETGLYSPLFF. CDR3 bases read: TGTGCCAGCAGCTTAGGGGAGACAGGGTTATACTCACCG.

In the case of this clone: The CDR3 end falls 3 residues outside the read, so it is completed with the germline J gene. The rearrangement links TRBV19 to TRBJ1-2; 10 bases align to TRBD1. Germline loops: CDR1 LNHDA, CDR2 SQIVND (reference sequence). Unmatched junction bases numbered 8, after V lost 7 bases and J lost 6 bases. CDR3 length: 14 residues. The sequenced part of the CDR3 DNA is TGTGCCAGTACCCCGGGACAGGGGAATCATGGC. Translation: CASTPGQGNHG. The entire CDR3 sequence reads CASTPGQGNHGYTF.

Turning to this clone: The read ends 3 residues shy of where the CDR3 ends; the end is completed using the germline J gene. This chain links TRBV7-8 with TRBJ1-3; 11 bases match TRBD1. CDR3 length equals 14 residues. Trimming cost V 3 bases and J 7 bases; bases outside gene matches: 2. Germline V CDR1 and CDR2: SGHVS, FQNEAQ. This chain's CDR3 is CASSLGTGGNTIYF. The sequenced CDR3 bases are TGTGCCAGCAGCTTGGGGACAGGGGGGAACACC.

Comment on this clone: The CDR3 end lies 3 residues beyond the end of the read and is filled in from the germline J gene. The chain is built from TRBV6-2 or TRBV6-3 and TRBJ1-4, with D possibly matching TRBD1 (6 bases). Germline lookup yields CDR1 MNHEY and CDR2 SVGEGT. This CDR3 contains 16 residues. The DNA read from the CDR3 is TGTGCCAGCAGATCGGGACAAAACTCTGGGGCCAACGTA. The encoded protein is CASRSGQNSGANV. The CDR3, in full, reads CASRSGQNSGANVLFF.

As concerns this clone: The sequence runs out 3 residues before the end of the CDR3; the remainder is reconstructed from the germline J gene. The chain couples TRBV5-1 to TRBJ1-4; TRBD1 agrees at 7 bases. The CDR3 covers 14 residues. Germline values: CDR1 SGHRS, CDR2 YFSETQ. CDR3 DNA, as far as it was read: TGCGCCAGCAGCCTAGACAGGGCCGCCCTCTCA. This translates into CASSLDRAALS. Given in full, the CDR3 is CASSLDRAALSLFF.

To note about this clone: The read finishes 3 residues shy of the CDR3 end, and the germline J gene is used to complete it. The chain employs TRBV20-1 and TRBJ2-3, with 9 bases matching TRBD2. Germline CDR1 and CDR2: DFQATT and SNEGSKA (reference sequence). The CDR3 length is 13 residues. Partial CDR3 DNA: TGCAGTGCTCCCCTAGCGGGGAAAGAGACG. It is translated as CSAPLAGKET. The entire CDR3 reads CSAPLAGKETQYF.

Remarks on this clone: The read ends 3 residues shy of where the CDR3 ends; the end is completed using the germline J gene. The chain uses TRBV16 and TRBJ1-5; D is uncertain. Trimming removed 2 bases from V and 2 bases from J, with 7 bases in between. Germline-derived CDR1 and CDR2 are KGHSY and FQNENV. The length of the CDR3 is 14 residues. The CDR3 loop reads CASSQGQGNQPQHF. The DNA read from the CDR3 is TGTGCCAGCAGCCAAGGCCAGGGCAATCAGCCC.

About this clone itself: The read finishes 3 residues shy of the CDR3 end, and the germline J gene is used to complete it. The chain joins TRBV10-3 to TRBJ2-7; weak D call: TRBD2 (7 bases). CDR1 is ENHRY and CDR2 is SYGVKD in the germline V gene. The CDR3 has 12 residues. Deletions cut 10 bases from V and 2 bases from J, with 12 bases between. CDR3 DNA (partial): TGTGCCACCGGGGGGCCTGCCTACGAG. Translating gives CATGGPAYE. The full-length CDR3 reads as CATGGPAYEQYF.

Details on this clone: The read halts 3 residues ahead of the CDR3 end, with the missing end drawn from the germline J gene. J is TRBJ1-2 and V is TRBV12-3 or TRBV12-4; D ambiguous. V shed 1 base and J shed 6 bases, with 9 bases lying between them. This CDR3 is built from 13 residues. Incomplete CDR3 DNA: TGTGCCAGCAGTTTAGACAGCAAGGATGGC. Amino acid sequence: CASSLDSKDG. The CDR3 as a whole reads CASSLDSKDGYTF.

On this clone itself: From the germline J gene comes the end of the CDR3, since the read stops 3 residues before it. The genes are TRBV19 and TRBJ2-4; TRBD1 aligns across 7 bases. This CDR3 is 14 amino acids long. Germline CDR1 LNHDA, CDR2 SQIVND (reference sequence). The chain's CDR3 is CASRDIAGGHGQYF. The DNA read from the CDR3 is TGTGCCAGTAGGGACATTGCAGGGGGACATGGT.

A remark on this clone: Read sequence stops 3 residues before the CDR3 end, and the germline J gene provides the missing end. This rearrangement joins TRBV19 to TRBJ1-1, with D unresolved. The CDR3 is 15 amino acids. The V end was cut by 3 bases, the J end by 2 bases, with 13 bases between. From germline, CDR1 is LNHDA and CDR2 SQIVND (reference sequence). The sequenced part of the CDR3 DNA is TGTGCCAGTAGTATTCTCGCACAGAGAAACACTGAA. It translates to CASSILAQRNTE. From start to end, the CDR3 is CASSILAQRNTEAFF.

Details on this clone: The read terminates 3 residues ahead of where the CDR3 ends, so the germline J gene completes it. This sequence joins TRBV6-1 and TRBJ2-3; 8 nucleotides agree with TRBD1. V shed 6 bases and J 8 bases; nucleotides not matched to a gene: 10. CDR3 length: 14 amino acids. CDR1 MNHNS and CDR2 SASEGT come from the germline V gene. Here the CDR3 reads CASREQGDQGTQYF. The CDR3 bases that were read are TGTGCCAGCAGGGAACAGGGGGATCAAGGTACG.

For this clone: The sequenced fragment ends 3 residues before the CDR3 boundary, so the rest is inferred from the germline J gene. The V and J genes are TRBV5-1 and TRBJ1-6; D may be TRBD1 (5 bases). The CDR3 length is 14 residues. From germline, CDR1 is SGHRS and CDR2 YFSETQ. Trimming stripped 4 bases from V and 8 bases from J, with 13 bases between. The CDR3 is CASSGGGKDSPLHF. CDR3 DNA (partial): TGCGCCAGCAGCGGCGGGGGTAAGGATTCACCC.

On this clone: The read ends 3 residues before the CDR3 terminus; that terminus is restored from the germline J gene. The chain couples TRBV7-9 to TRBJ2-3, with a possible D match to TRBD2 (5 bases). Trimming left V 1 base short and J 4 bases short, with 6 bases between. The germline gives CDR1 SEHNR, CDR2 FQNEAQ (reference sequence). This CDR3 comprises 13 residues. CDR3 residues: CASSLVGADTQYF. The covered CDR3 bases are TGTGCCAGCAGCTTAGTCGGGGCAGATACG. Using reference TRBV7-9 and TRBJ2-3 for the parts outside the CDR3, the full variable domain is DTGVSQNPRHKITKRGQNVTFRCDPISEHNRLYWYRQTLGQGPEFLTYFQNEAQLEKSRLLSDRFSAERPKGSFSTLEIQRTEQGDSAMYLCASSLVGADTQYFGPGTRLTVL.

Details on this clone: The observed sequence ends 3 residues before the CDR3 terminus, with the missing tail filled in from the germline J gene. V and J are TRBV19 and TRBJ2-7, with a tentative D call TRBD2 (5 bases). Per the germline V gene, CDR1 is LNHDA and CDR2 is SQIVND (reference sequence). The CDR3 has 12 amino acids. Trimming stripped 7 bases from V and 5 bases from J, with 12 bases between. This CDR3 reads CASTGAAHEQYF. The CDR3 bases that were read are TGTGCCAGTACTGGAGCGGCCCACGAG.